These 20 T cell receptor beta chains came from one sample sequenced in a study of cytomegalovirus exposure and HLA in healthy donors. PCR involved 60 Vbeta and 13 Jbeta primers. Libraries were prepared by immunoSEQ multiplex PCR; TCRdb keeps only in-frame clonotypes and omits some of them. The ten top clones account for 1.5% to 1.9%, within a sample of some 130,000 clones. The source material was PBMCs. The receptors were gathered from a woman aged 40 to 50 in good health and CMV-seronegative.

The genes are TRBV18 and TRBJ1-6, with TRBD1 as a possible D gene (6 bases). CDR1 KGHSH and CDR2 LQKENI come from the germline V gene. The germline V and J ends were trimmed by 2 bases and 7 bases, with 15 bases remaining between them. The CDR3 covers 16 residues. CDR3 coding DNA: TGTGCCAGCTCACCAGGTTCAGGGGCGCTGAATTCACCCCTCCACTTT. Its translation: CASSPGSGALNSPLHF. Full variable domain (missing parts from reference TRBV18 and TRBJ1-6): NAGVMQNPRHLVRRRGQEARLRCSPMKGHSHVYWYRQLPEEGLKFMVYLQKENIIDESGMPKERFSAEFPKEGPSILRIQQVVRGDSAAYFCASSPGSGALNSPLHFGNGTRLTVT.

This chain uses TRBV9 with TRBJ2-3, with D possibly matching TRBD2 (5 bases). Germline lookup yields CDR1 SGDLS and CDR2 YYNGEE. Trimming cost V 0 bases and J 2 bases, with 10 bases left between them. The CDR3 spans 15 residues. In nucleotides, the CDR3 is TGTGCCAGCAGCGTAGAGGACTTCCACACAGATACGCAGTATTTT. Its protein product is CASSVEDFHTDTQYF.

V usage is TRBV19 and J usage is TRBJ1-5; the match to TRBD1 covers 7 bases. The junction had 1 base not matched to a gene; V was cut back by 3 bases and J by 5 bases. The CDR3 is 13 residues long. Germline CDR1 is LNHDA and CDR2 is SQIVND (reference sequence). The CDR3 loop reads CASSIDRDQPQHF. The CDR3 nucleotides read TGTGCCAGTAGTATCGACAGGGATCAGCCCCAGCATTTT. Variable domain in full (rest from reference TRBV19 and TRBJ1-5): DGGITQSPKYLFRKEGQNVTLSCEQNLNHDAMYWYRQDPGQGLRLIYYSQIVNDFQKGDIAEGYSVSREKKESFPLTVTSAQKNPTAFYLCASSIDRDQPQHFGDGTRLSIL.

The chain carries TRBV13 and TRBJ2-2, with D possibly being TRBD1 (5 bases). The CDR3 has 14 amino acids. Trimming shortened V by 0 bases and J by 6 bases, and 8 bases separated the two germline ends. Per the germline V gene, CDR1 is PRHDT and CDR2 is FYEKMQ (reference sequence). This CDR3 reads CASSLGRRAGELFF. The DNA for the CDR3 is TGTGCCAGCAGCTTAGGCCGCAGGGCCGGGGAGCTGTTTTTT.

The rearrangement joins TRBV18 to TRBJ1-2; 9 nucleotides align to TRBD1. This CDR3 comprises 15 residues. Trimming removed 6 bases from V and 4 bases from J; junction bases left unmatched: 9. Germline V gene data show CDR1 as KGHSH and CDR2 as LQKENI. CDR3 sequence: CASSPGGTGSYGYTF. CDR3 sequence (DNA): TGTGCCAGCTCCCCGGGGGGGACAGGGAGCTATGGCTACACCTTC.

The chain recombines TRBV6-1 with TRBJ1-2; D unclear. The CDR3 length is 13 residues. CDR1 is MNHNS, CDR2 SASEGT, per germline. Deletions cut 7 bases from V and 2 bases from J, with 11 bases between. The chain's CDR3 is CASIVDGNYGYTF. In nucleotides, the CDR3 is TGTGCCAGCATCGTTGACGGGAACTATGGCTACACCTTC.

The chain employs TRBV4-2 and TRBJ1-1; 7 bases align to TRBD1. V dropped 2 bases and J dropped 4; count of bases not matched to a gene: 7. The length of the CDR3 is 15 residues. Germline CDR1 and CDR2: LGHNA and YNFKEQ. Here the CDR3 reads CASSQSSQGSTEAFF. DNA of the CDR3: TGTGCCAGCAGCCAATCCTCACAGGGGAGCACTGAAGCTTTCTTT.

The chain is built from TRBV4-2 and TRBJ1-2; a weak D match, TRBD1 (5 bases). V was shortened by 4 bases and J by 4 bases, with 10 bases between the two germline ends. In germline, CDR1 is LGHNA, CDR2 YNFKEQ. The CDR3 has 13 residues. The CDR3, as DNA: TGTGCCAGCAGCCGGCAGGGTCCCTATGGCTACACCTTC. Translated: CASSRQGPYGYTF.

This CDR3 is CASGSPPNEKLFF. The CDR3 DNA sequence: TGTGCCAGCGGGAGCCCCCCTAATGAAAAACTGTTTTTT. The chain employs TRBV28 and TRBJ1-4; no reliable D call. Trimming stripped 8 bases from V and 3 bases from J, with 10 bases between. The V gene's germline CDR1 is MDHEN and CDR2 SYDVKM. The CDR3 length is 13 residues.

V usage is TRBV5-5 and J usage is TRBJ1-1; tentatively, D is TRBD1 (5 bases). In germline, CDR1 is SGHKS, CDR2 YYEKEE (reference sequence). V was trimmed by 0 bases and J by 4 bases, leaving 10 bases between them. The CDR3 totals 14 residues. The CDR3 here is CASSLAGGSTEAFF. The CDR3 nucleotides are TGTGCCAGCAGCTTGGCTGGGGGGAGCACTGAAGCTTTCTTT.

In nucleotides, the CDR3 is TGTGCCAATCCGGTTGGAAACACCATATATTTT. Protein product: CANPVGNTIYF. V and J are TRBV19 and TRBJ1-3; unclear D gene. The CDR3 runs to 11 residues. Trimming shortened V by 10 bases and J by 3 bases, and 7 bases separated the two germline ends. Looked up from germline, CDR1 is LNHDA and CDR2 is SQIVND (reference sequence).

This chain joins TRBV7-2 and TRBJ2-7; TRBD2 might be the D (7 bases). Germline V gene data show CDR1 as SGHTA and CDR2 as FQGNSA. V lost 3 bases and J lost 1, with 16 bases in between. This CDR3 is built from 16 residues. The CDR3 loop reads CASSLEGGSNSYEQYF. The CDR3 coding sequence is TGTGCCAGCAGCTTGGAGGGGGGGTCCAATTCCTACGAGCAGTACTTC. Full variable domain (outside the CDR3, taken from reference TRBV7-2 and TRBJ2-7): GAGVSQSPSNKVTEKGKDVELRCDPISGHTALYWYRQSLGQGLEFLIYFQGNSAPDKSGLPSDRFSAERTGGSVSTLTIQRTQQEDSAVYLCASSLEGGSNSYEQYFGPGTRLTVT.

The chain combines TRBV25-1 with TRBJ1-2; 8 nucleotides line up with TRBD1. CDR3 length: 15 amino acids. V lost 1 base and J lost 5; bases outside the gene matches: 6. Per germline, CDR1 MGHDK and CDR2 SYGVNS. The CDR3 DNA reads TGTGCCAGCAGTGAATCCTACAGGGGGGCTTATGGCTACACCTTC. Protein: CASSESYRGAYGYTF.

The rearrangement links TRBV11-1 to TRBJ2-5; possibly TRBD2 for D (5 bases). The V end was cut by 5 bases, the J end by 2 bases, with 9 bases between. The CDR3 totals 13 residues. Per the germline V gene, CDR1 is SGHAT and CDR2 is FQDESV (reference sequence). The CDR3 protein is CASSPPGQETQYF. DNA of the CDR3: TGTGCCAGCAGCCCCCCGGGACAAGAGACCCAGTACTTC.

The chain combines TRBV18 with TRBJ2-7; a possible D gene is TRBD1 (5 bases). The CDR3 contains 14 residues. Trimming cost V 3 bases and J 2 bases, with 11 bases left between them. Looked up from germline, CDR1 is KGHSH and CDR2 is LQKENI. This chain's CDR3 is CASSPFREAYEQYV. CDR3 DNA: TGTGCCAGCTCACCTTTCAGGGAAGCCTACGAGCAGTACGTC.

The V and J genes are TRBV5-4 and TRBJ2-1; 13 nucleotides line up with TRBD2. Germline V CDR1 and CDR2: SGHNT, YYREEE (reference sequence). Trimming cost V 4 bases and J 12 bases; bases outside gene matches: 7. The CDR3 is 14 amino acids. The CDR3 DNA sequence: TGTGCCAGCAGCCCAGAGGGGACTAGCGGGGCGCAGTTCTTC. It translates to CASSPEGTSGAQFF. Based on the CDR3 plus reference TRBV5-4 and TRBJ2-1, the full variable domain is ETGVTQSPTHLIKTRGQQVTLRCSSQSGHNTVSWYQQALGQGPQFIFQYYREEENGRGNFPPRFSGLQFPNYSSELNVNALELDDSALYLCASSPEGTSGAQFFGPGTRLTVL.

The rearrangement links TRBV6-4 to TRBJ2-1; perhaps TRBD2 as D (5 bases). Trimming left V 5 bases short and J 6 bases short, with 11 bases between. The CDR3 runs to 13 residues. The V gene's germline CDR1 is MRHNA and CDR2 SNTAGT. CDR3 residues: CASSYTRGNEQFF. The CDR3 region has the DNA TGTGCCAGCAGTTACACTCGGGGCAATGAGCAGTTCTTC.

The rearrangement links TRBV6-5 to TRBJ1-4, with 7 positions matching TRBD1. CDR1 MNHEY and CDR2 SVGAGI come from the germline V gene. Germline trimming cut 0 bases from V and 8 bases from J; bases unmatched to any gene: 3. There are 14 residues in the CDR3. As DNA, the CDR3 is TGTGCCAGCAGTTACTCGACAGGGCCCGAAAAACTGTTTTTT. The encoded protein is CASSYSTGPEKLFF.

The chain joins TRBV7-2 to TRBJ2-2; TRBD2 agrees at 8 bases. This CDR3 has 16 amino acids. CDR1 and CDR2 (germline): SGHTA, FQGNSA. The trim removed 0 bases at V and 4 bases at J, leaving 4 bases unmatched. The CDR3 DNA reads as TGTGCCAGCAGCTTAGCCATTACTAGCGGCACCGGGGAGCTGTTTTTT. It specifies CASSLAITSGTGELFF.

This chain's CDR3 is CASSWEDRGRLNTEAFF. CDR3 nucleotide sequence: TGCGCCAGCAGCTGGGAGGACAGGGGGCGTTTGAACACTGAAGCTTTCTTT. V usage is TRBV5-1 and J usage is TRBJ1-1, with TRBD1 identical over 11 bases. The trim removed 3 bases at V and 0 bases at J, leaving 7 bases unmatched. The CDR3 consists of 17 residues. The germline V gene encodes CDR1 SGHRS and CDR2 YFSETQ.